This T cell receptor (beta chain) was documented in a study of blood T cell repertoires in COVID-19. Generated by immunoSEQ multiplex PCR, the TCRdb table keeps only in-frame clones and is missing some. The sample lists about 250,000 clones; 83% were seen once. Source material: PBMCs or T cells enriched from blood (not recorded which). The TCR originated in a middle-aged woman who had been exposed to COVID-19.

In nucleotides, the CDR3 is TGTGCCAGTGCGGACAGGGCGAACACCGGGGAGCTGTTTTTT. Its translation: CASADRANTGELFF. The chain combines TRBV3-1 (or the pseudogene TRBV3-2) with TRBJ2-2; TRBD1 matches 8 bases. The germline CDR1 and CDR2 sequences are LGHDT and YNNKEL (reference sequence). V was clipped by 9 bases and J by 0 bases; unmatched bases: 3. The CDR3 spans 14 residues.